This entry features one T cell receptor (beta chain) sequence. This receptor's antigen is unknown. Base qualities are not provided; no much larger clone lies one nucleotide away. Taken with the paper, the label for treatment or condition translates to: approximately 9-day PBMC culture with coronavirus spike peptide pools or control peptides (ViraFEST assay). CD4+ T cells from unexposed donors were collected before the COVID-19 pandemic (2011-2018). The ViraFEST assay, used in the study, expanded antigen-specific T cells with peptide pools and then identified the expanded clonotypes through TCR sequencing. Each well held 1.5 million to 2.5 million PBMCs cultured with roughly 10 ug/ml peptide pools in IMDM containing approximately 5% human AB serum and 7.5 to 10 IU/ml IL-2. On days 3 and 7, half of the culture medium was replaced with fresh IL-2-containing medium. Once the cells had been in culture for around ten days, the EasySep CD4+ T cell isolation kit was used to isolate CD4+ T cells by negative selection. As cell numbers permitted, CD4+ T cells from unexposed donors were tested for reactivity to SARS-CoV-2 S and N and to four common cold coronavirus spike pools. PBMCs were separated from whole blood using Ficoll-Paque Plus gradient centrifugation and then either used fresh or cryopreserved at -140C. Triplicate wells were generally used for each culture condition. The leukapheresis product used for the unexposed donors was purchased from a commercial source.

These data come from a study of vaccination and CD4 T cells after COVID-19 (dated 2022 in TCRdb). Study-wide context: Six males and four females were included in the convalescent cohort, with two Hispanic individuals, seven Caucasians, two Asians and one multiracial person represented. Participants got two doses of the Pfizer-BioNTech BNT162b2 vaccine (n=8) or two doses of the Moderna mRNA-1273 vaccine (n=2). As controls, cultures received a CEFX viral epitope pool (the positive control), an HIV-1 Nef peptide pool (the negative control), or no peptide at all. An earlier paper using these donors assessed, at the TCR clonotype level, memory CD4+ T cell crossreactivity between SARS-CoV-2 and common cold coronavirus spike proteins. The spike-specific CD4+ TCR repertoire was compared before and after mRNA vaccination in over nine COVID-19 convalescent patients and a handful of infection-naive healthy vaccine recipients. Post-vaccine blood samples were collected a median of approximately eleven weeks after the second vaccine dose, ranging from roughly 13 to 250 days. Culture stimuli were overlapping spike peptide pools from SARS-CoV-2 and from the common cold coronaviruses HCoV-NL63, HCoV-OC43 and HCoV-229E. Post-COVID blood samples from convalescent patients were collected a median of about 110 days after diagnosis, with a range of roughly 35 to 161 days.

The CDR3 starts with the cysteine, ends with the phenylalanine, and has 17 residues. The kept DNA is CDR3 alone, 51 bases in frame from the first base. The library was produced with PCR. DNA from cultured CD4+ T cells underwent TCR sequencing with the Oncomine TCR Beta short-read assay at the Johns Hopkins FTIC core. The QIAamp micro DNA kit was used to extract genomic DNA from the cultured CD4+ T cells. The Oncomine TCR Beta libraries from cultured CD4+ T cells were pooled using unique dual indexes and then sequenced on an Illumina iSeq 100. The study's own analysis went as follows. Non-productive sequences were filtered out, and CDR3s that did not start with C, did not end with F or W, or were shorter than 7 amino acids were discarded. The MANAFEST web application identified antigen-specific clonotypes by comparing peptide-stimulated wells against reference wells and other culture wells. An FDR below 0.05, an odds ratio above 5, and a productive frequency above 0.1% in at least two of three replicate wells were required for clones to be considered positive. Cross-reactive clonotypes were defined as significantly expanded in both SARS-CoV-2 spike wells and at least one common cold coronavirus spike condition. Similarity between CDR3 sequences was evaluated in R version 3.6.1 using Levenshtein distances (stringdist) and unrooted phylogenetic trees (ape). TCRdb reprocessed the public reads (quality trimming at Q25 with fastp, clone calling with MiXCR) and kept in-frame beta chains. CDR3 protein duplicates are merged, each entry listing the most common genes and DNA. The V and J calls here are based on TCRdb, not the publication. This sample has 6,500 to 7,500 distinct CDR3 sequences in its table, and 35% to 50% of those were observed once. The ten largest clones represent around a fifth of the sample.

What the study reported, not specific to this receptor: Relatively few convalescent patients were included in the study, and early timepoints after natural infection were not analyzed. An increase in the median number of SARS-CoV-2-reactive clonotypes from 20 to 25 after infection to a few dozen after vaccination was observed, but the change was not found to be significant. Of the vaccine-specific clones found in convalescent patients, nearly all (304 of 307) were mono-reactive for SARS-CoV-2 spike instead of being cross-reactive with common cold coronaviruses. In convalescent patients, a median 86.3% of post-vaccine SARS-CoV-2-reactive clones were detected only after vaccination, suggesting vaccine-specific priming.

The V and J genes are TRBV21-1 and TRBJ1-6; the table's D gene call, TRBD1, was not cross checked with the DNA. TRBV21-1 is a pseudogene segment. Input material: CD4+ T cells from blood, cultured in vitro. The clonotype originates from a human donor in good health. For the CDR3, the sequence is CASSKILRGTDNSPLHF. The sequenced DNA: TGTGCCAGCAGCAAAATCTTGAGGGGTACGGATAATTCACCCCTCCACTTT.